One sample yielded the 23 T cell receptor beta chains listed below, sequenced in a study of shared clonotypes between healthy human individuals. Data came from immunoSEQ multiplex PCR; TCRdb stores just in-frame clones and leaves some out. The sample includes a few hundred thousand clones, roughly 91% of them seen just once. The sequencing input was memory CD8+ T cells sorted from blood. The sample's subset: CD45RO+ cells pooled with CCR7-negative TemRA cells. These receptors were taken from a man in his late teens or twenties in good health.

This sequence joins TRBV28 and TRBJ2-7, with TRBD1 matching 7 bases. The J segment lost 0 bases and the V segment lost 8 bases, leaving 4 bases of the junction unmatched. Per germline, CDR1 MDHEN and CDR2 SYDVKM. This CDR3 is 13 amino acids long. CDR3 amino acids: CASEGQVSYEQYF. The DNA of the CDR3 is TGTGCCAGCGAAGGACAGGTCTCCTACGAGCAGTACTTC.

The chain employs TRBV5-1 and TRBJ2-5, with D possibly matching TRBD2 (5 bases). This CDR3 region has 15 residues. Germline V gives CDR1 SGHRS, CDR2 YFSETQ. The ends were cut back, 3 bases at V and 1 base at J, with 13 bases in the middle. CDR3 DNA sequence: TGCGCCAGCAGCTATCCCGGGGAGTCCCAAGAGACCCAGTACTTC. Residues: CASSYPGESQETQYF.

The chain couples TRBV2 to TRBJ1-1, with TRBD1 matching 7 bases. Trimming took 6 bases from V and 3 from J; bases not matched to a gene: 7. The CDR3 spans 14 residues. Germline V gene data show CDR1 as SNHLY and CDR2 as FYNNEI. The CDR3 DNA reads as TGTGCCAGCAGGCCGGACAGGATGGACACTGAAGCTTTCTTT. Its protein product is CASRPDRMDTEAFF.

The chain has TRBV7-9 and TRBJ2-7, with a possible D match to TRBD1 (6 bases). The CDR3 totals 13 residues. Between the trimmed V and J ends, which lost 2 bases and 5 bases, there was a span of 10 bases. The germline CDR1 and CDR2 sequences are SEHNR and FQNEAQ (reference sequence). CDR3 residues: CASSLQGLNEQYF. CDR3 sequence (DNA): TGTGCCAGCAGCTTACAGGGGCTGAACGAGCAGTACTTC.

This clone was recorded only once. The chain couples TRBV28 to TRBJ2-2; a weak D match, TRBD1 (6 bases). V lost 4 bases and J 6 bases, leaving 15 bases between the germline ends. Looked up from germline, CDR1 is MDHEN and CDR2 is SYDVKM. The CDR3 sequence is 15 residues long. For the CDR3, the DNA is TGTGCCAGCAGTTGGCTAACACAGGGTCCCGGGGAGCTGTTTTTT. The encoded protein is CASSWLTQGPGELFF. The entire variable domain, with the rest obtained from reference TRBV28 and TRBJ2-2, is as follows: DVKVTQSSRYLVKRTGEKVFLECVQDMDHENMFWYRQDPGLGLRLIYFSYDVKMKEKGDIPEGYSVSREKKERFSLILESASTNQTSMYLCASSWLTQGPGELFFGEGSRLTVL.

V and J are TRBV19 and TRBJ2-2; 8 positions match TRBD1. Germline CDR1 is LNHDA and CDR2 is SQIVND (reference sequence). This CDR3 has 15 residues. Trimming cost V 5 bases and J 4 bases; bases outside gene matches: 6. CDR3 sequence reads: CASSFGQGGTGELFF. The CDR3 DNA sequence: TGTGCCAGTAGTTTCGGACAGGGTGGCACCGGGGAGCTGTTTTTT.

This chain uses TRBV5-1 with TRBJ2-5; D perhaps matches TRBD1 (5 bases). CDR1 and CDR2 (germline): SGHRS, YFSETQ. V was trimmed by 1 base and J by 5 bases, leaving 12 bases between them. The CDR3 covers 14 residues. The CDR3 DNA sequence: TGCGCCAGCAGCTTGAGGCAGGGCTGGGAGACCCAGTACTTC. Amino acids: CASSLRQGWETQYF.

The chain has TRBV27 and TRBJ2-1; 9 bases line up with TRBD2. Germline V CDR1 and CDR2: MNHEY, SMNVEV (reference sequence). This CDR3 region has 16 residues. After removal of 5 bases from V and 4 bases from J, the junction contained 9 bases not matched to a gene. CDR3 in amino acids: CASSRVAGVFYNEQFF. CDR3 sequence (DNA): TGTGCCAGCAGTAGGGTAGCGGGAGTCTTTTACAATGAGCAGTTCTTC.

V is TRBV6-6 and J is TRBJ1-6; 7 bases agree with TRBD1. This CDR3 contains 15 residues. Unmatched junction bases numbered 9, after V lost 6 bases and J lost 7 bases. The germline V gene has CDR1 MNHNY and CDR2 SVGAGI (reference sequence). The DNA of the CDR3 is TGTGCCAGCAGAATTACTTCAGGGGGGAATTCACCCCTCCACTTT. Its protein is CASRITSGGNSPLHF.

This clone was seen only once. The chain carries TRBV13 and TRBJ2-7; TRBD1 agrees at 9 bases. J lost 1 base, V lost 6 bases, and 7 bases had no gene match. Germline CDR1 PRHDT, CDR2 FYEKMQ (reference sequence). The CDR3 is 15 amino acids. This CDR3 reads CASRYGTGLSYEQYF. The CDR3 coding sequence is TGTGCCAGCAGATACGGGACAGGGCTTTCCTACGAGCAGTACTTC.

The CDR3 is CASSYSAGGGADTQYF. In DNA, the CDR3 is TGTGCCAGCAGTTACTCAGCGGGAGGAGGCGCAGATACGCAGTATTTT. The chain couples TRBV6-5 to TRBJ2-3; 9 bases align to TRBD2. CDR3 length: 16 amino acids. V lost 0 bases to trimming and J lost 4 bases; unmatched junction nucleotides: 5. From germline, CDR1 is MNHEY and CDR2 SVGAGI.

CDR3 residues: CASSLGWGLGYGYTF. CDR3 in DNA: TGTGCCAGCAGCTTGGGGTGGGGTTTAGGCTATGGCTACACCTTC. The rearrangement uses TRBV5-4 and TRBJ1-2; D unresolved. The CDR3 totals 15 residues. Trimming pared 0 bases from V and 4 bases from J, leaving 13 bases between. Germline CDR1 reads SGHNT; CDR2 reads YYREEE (reference sequence).

The chain employs TRBV28 and TRBJ2-2, with 9 bases that match TRBD1. Germline CDR1 MDHEN, CDR2 SYDVKM. This CDR3 is 19 amino acids long. With V trimmed by 6 bases and J by 1 base, 15 bases remained unmatched. In DNA, the CDR3 is TGTGCCAGCAGCACCCACTTTGAACAGGGGGCCCAGAACACCGGGGAGCTGTTTTTT. The encoded protein is CASSTHFEQGAQNTGELFF.

The chain uses TRBV15 and TRBJ1-1, with 7 bases fitting TRBD1. The CDR3 is 14 residues long. The V gene's germline CDR1 is LNHNV and CDR2 YYDKDF (reference sequence). Germline trimming cut 4 bases from V and 3 bases from J; bases unmatched to any gene: 5. CDR3 nucleotide sequence: TGTGCCACCAGCAAAGGTGGACAGGACACTGAAGCTTTCTTT. Translated, it gives CATSKGGQDTEAFF.

The chain employs TRBV6-5 and TRBJ2-1; D is unresolved. The CDR3 loop spans 14 amino acids. V was clipped by 7 bases and J by 7 bases, with 17 bases between them. Germline lookup yields CDR1 MNHEY and CDR2 SVGAGI. CDR3 sequence reads: CASKSWGDSNEQFF. DNA of the CDR3: TGTGCCAGCAAATCGTGGGGTGACTCGAATGAGCAGTTCTTC.

This clone was counted between two and nine times. V usage is TRBV30 and J usage is TRBJ1-1; perhaps TRBD1 as D (5 bases). Germline CDR1 is GTSNPN and CDR2 is SVGIG (reference sequence). The V end was cut by 0 bases, the J end by 4 bases, with 9 bases between. The CDR3 runs to 13 residues. CDR3 coding DNA: TGTGCCTGGAGTGTATGGGGGAGCACTGAAGCTTTCTTT. Its translation: CAWSVWGSTEAFF.

This chain links TRBV7-8 with TRBJ1-2; possible D gene TRBD1, 5 bases. Germline CDR1 reads SGHVS; CDR2 reads FQNEAQ. Deletions cut 5 bases from V and 8 bases from J, with 21 bases between. There are 15 residues in the CDR3. The CDR3 here is CASSPLGMGLLGYTF. The CDR3 coding sequence is TGTGCCAGCAGCCCATTGGGGATGGGACTGCTGGGCTACACCTTC.

The rearrangement joins TRBV11-2 to TRBJ1-1; no definite D call. Per the germline V gene, CDR1 is SGHAT and CDR2 is FQNNGV. This CDR3 spans 19 amino acids. Between the trimmed V and J ends, which lost 1 base and 0 bases, there was a span of 21 bases. The CDR3 DNA reads as TGTGCCAGCAGCTTAGGTCCCAAGGCGGGTCCCCGGATGAACACTGAAGCTTTCTTT. It specifies CASSLGPKAGPRMNTEAFF.

This clone has a count of ten or more. The chain recombines TRBV19 with TRBJ1-2; 10 bases fit TRBD1. The germline V gene has CDR1 LNHDA and CDR2 SQIVND (reference sequence). This CDR3 comprises 14 residues. V was clipped by 9 bases and J by 3 bases; unmatched bases: 7. In nucleotides, the CDR3 is TGTGCCAGCGAACCGGGACAGGGGTACTATGGCTACACCTTC. As protein: CASEPGQGYYGYTF.

This sequence joins TRBV28 and TRBJ2-7; the match to TRBD1 covers 8 bases. The CDR3 covers 12 residues. Germline V gene lookup returns CDR1 MDHEN and CDR2 SYDVKM. V was clipped by 6 bases and J by 2 bases; unmatched bases: 0. The CDR3 nucleotides read TGTGCCAGCAGGGACAGGGCCTACGAGCAGTACTTC. It translates to CASRDRAYEQYF.

This chain links TRBV5-6 with TRBJ1-3; 7 nucleotides line up with TRBD1. The CDR3 spans 15 residues. Germline lookup yields CDR1 SGHDT and CDR2 YYEEEE. J was trimmed by 0 bases and V by 4 bases; bases with no gene match: 4. The CDR3 nucleotides read TGTGCCAGCAGCATTACAGGGGCCTCTGGAAACACCATATATTTT. Protein sequence: CASSITGASGNTIYF.

The chain recombines TRBV9 with TRBJ2-3; maybe TRBD2 (5 bases). The CDR3 consists of 17 residues. V was shortened by 3 bases and J by 5 bases, with 22 bases between the two germline ends. Germline lookup yields CDR1 SGDLS and CDR2 YYNGEE. CDR3 residues: CASSEPPSGHGIDTQYF. In DNA, the CDR3 is TGTGCCAGCAGCGAACCTCCCTCCGGGCACGGGATAGATACGCAGTATTTT.

The chain combines TRBV6-4 with TRBJ2-1; 9 bases fit TRBD2. The trim removed 8 bases at V and 9 bases at J, leaving 11 bases unmatched. CDR3 length equals 14 residues. Looked up from germline, CDR1 is MRHNA and CDR2 is SNTAGT. The CDR3 loop is CASQTLAGWGEQFF. In nucleotides, the CDR3 is TGTGCCAGCCAAACCCTAGCGGGATGGGGTGAGCAGTTCTTC.